Described below is a single TCR beta chain sequence and its context. This entry belongs to a study of blood T cell repertoires in COVID-19. Study summary: Sources were T cells, B-cell-depleted T cells, or PBMCs; the material itself was cDNA or gDNA.

Membership in each cohort depended on participant-reported clinical history. Study processing details: Nucleated cell number was recorded as an estimate derived from reference gene primer amplification. Only in-frame clones appear in the TCRdb table, and some are missing; sequencing was by immunoSEQ multiplex PCR. The DNA was the basis for D and trimming; V, J and clone size are from that table. The sample includes some 160,000 clones, 88% of them seen just once. The CDR3 is 16 residues long. The chain recombines TRBV21-1 with TRBJ2-1; TRBD2 is the table's D call and was not checked against the DNA. TRBV21-1 is classified as a pseudogene. The sequenced sample consisted of PBMCs or T cells enriched from blood (not recorded which). This receptor was identified in a woman between 50 and 59 years old who had recovered from COVID-19. CDR3 in DNA: TGTGCCAGCAGCAGCTTAGCGGGGGGGCCCCACAATGAGCAGTTCTTC. It yields the protein CASSSLAGGPHNEQFF.